The 21 T cell receptor beta chains reported below all come from one sample, sequenced in a study of cytomegalovirus exposure and HLA in healthy donors. It was with 60 Vbeta and 13 Jbeta primers that the PCR ran. The method was immunoSEQ multiplex PCR; TCRdb's version includes in-frame clones alone and lacks a portion of them. The sample has about 130,000 clones, nearly 80% seen once. The sample consisted of PBMCs. These TCRs come from a young man in good health and CMV-seronegative.

The rearrangement uses TRBV6-1 and TRBJ1-1; D ambiguous. There are 13 residues in the CDR3. CDR1 is MNHNS and CDR2 is SASEGT in the germline V gene. The V end lost 6 bases, the J end lost 0 bases, and 8 bases lay between the germline ends. The chain's CDR3 is CASRIEMNTEAFF. Here the CDR3 DNA reads TGTGCCAGCAGGATAGAAATGAACACTGAAGCTTTCTTT.

V is TRBV30 and J is TRBJ2-3; 10 positions match TRBD1. The CDR3 consists of 15 residues. V shed 8 bases and J 5 bases; nucleotides not matched to a gene: 13. CDR1 GTSNPN and CDR2 SVGIG come from the germline V gene (reference sequence). The CDR3 protein is CARTQTGDRGDTQYF. CDR3 nucleotides: TGTGCCAGGACCCAAACCGGGGACAGGGGAGATACGCAGTATTTT.

This sequence joins TRBV28 and TRBJ2-5, with 8 bases identical to TRBD1. CDR1 and CDR2 (germline): MDHEN, SYDVKM. With 5 bases clipped from V and 5 bases from J, the junction kept 10 bases outside the gene matches. This CDR3 is 15 amino acids long. The CDR3 DNA reads TGTGCCAGCAGTGGCGCCGACAGGGGCGGGGAGACCCAGTACTTC. This translates into CASSGADRGGETQYF.

The chain joins TRBV5-1 to TRBJ2-7, with 8 bases lining up with TRBD2. With V trimmed by 6 bases and J by 7 bases, 12 bases remained unmatched. CDR3 size: 14 residues. The germline gives CDR1 SGHRS, CDR2 YFSETQ. The CDR3 sequence: CASNPAGASGEQYF. CDR3 DNA: TGCGCCAGCAATCCAGCGGGAGCTTCGGGAGAGCAGTACTTC.

This clone was seen only once. The rearrangement uses TRBV11-2 and TRBJ1-4; D possibly corresponds to TRBD1 (6 bases). Germline CDR1 SGHAT, CDR2 FQNNGV. The CDR3 totals 16 residues. The V end lost 4 bases, the J end lost 8 bases, and 20 bases lay between the germline ends. Written as DNA, the CDR3 is TGTGCCAGCAGCTCCCCGGAGGCCAGGGGCAACGAAAAACTGTTTTTT. Protein: CASSSPEARGNEKLFF.

In nucleotides, the CDR3 is TGCGCCAGCAGCCAAGAAACAACGGGGAGCTCCTATAATTCACCCCTCCACTTT. This gives the protein CASSQETTGSSYNSPLHF. The chain links TRBV4-3 to TRBJ1-6; no clear D gene. Germline-derived CDR1 and CDR2 are LGHNA and YSLEER. The germline V and J ends were trimmed by 0 bases and 0 bases, with 12 bases remaining between them. CDR3 length equals 18 residues.

The genes are TRBV19 and TRBJ2-4; maybe TRBD1 (6 bases). The CDR3 has 16 amino acids. CDR1 LNHDA and CDR2 SQIVND come from the germline V gene (reference sequence). V was clipped by 4 bases and J by 0 bases, with 13 bases between them. The DNA of the CDR3 is TGTGCCAGTAGTACGGGACAAGCTCTAGCCAAAAACATTCAGTACTTC. Its protein product is CASSTGQALAKNIQYF.

This chain uses TRBV20-1 with TRBJ1-2; weak D call: TRBD1 (6 bases). The CDR3 is 11 residues long. From germline, CDR1 is DFQATT and CDR2 SNEGSKA (reference sequence). The V gene lost 5 bases and the J gene lost 8 bases, with 12 bases spanning the gap. The CDR3 loop is CSAPRTAGYTF. In DNA form, the CDR3 reads TGCAGTGCTCCCCGGACAGCCGGCTACACCTTC.

Note on this clone: Other DNA sequences in the same sample also yield this CDR3. The chain has TRBV28 and TRBJ1-2; D possibly corresponds to TRBD1 (6 bases). There are 13 residues in the CDR3. CDR1 and CDR2 from the germline V gene are MDHEN and SYDVKM. Trimming left V 4 bases short and J 2 bases short, with 8 bases between. The CDR3 DNA reads TGTGCCAGCAGTTCTGGACAGAACTATGGCTACACCTTC. Protein: CASSSGQNYGYTF.

This clone is a singleton in its sample. This rearrangement joins TRBV10-3 to TRBJ2-3; perhaps TRBD2 as D (5 bases). The germline V gene encodes CDR1 ENHRY and CDR2 SYGVKD. The germline V and J ends were trimmed by 6 bases and 3 bases, with 10 bases remaining between them. There are 13 residues in the CDR3. CDR3 sequence reads: CAIRDGETDTQYF. The CDR3 DNA reads TGTGCCATCAGGGACGGGGAGACAGATACGCAGTATTTT.

This chain connects TRBV27 to TRBJ2-1; D perhaps matches TRBD2 (6 bases). The CDR3 loop spans 14 amino acids. CDR1 is MNHEY and CDR2 is SMNVEV in the germline V gene (reference sequence). V dropped 2 bases and J dropped 8 bases, with 13 bases sitting between them. CDR3 in amino acids: CASSLASSVDEQFF. Written as DNA, the CDR3 is TGTGCCAGCAGTTTAGCGTCTAGCGTTGATGAGCAGTTCTTC.

V usage is TRBV5-5 and J usage is TRBJ2-3, with a tentative D call TRBD2 (6 bases). Trimming stripped 2 bases from V and 0 bases from J, with 13 bases between. CDR3 length: 16 residues. CDR1 and CDR2 from the germline V gene are SGHKS and YYEKEE (reference sequence). CDR3 in amino acids: CASSFLGGQSTDTQYF. The CDR3 DNA reads TGTGCCAGCAGCTTTTTGGGGGGTCAAAGCACAGATACGCAGTATTTT. Full variable domain (rest looked up from reference TRBV5-5 and TRBJ2-3): DAGVTQSPTHLIKTRGQQVTLRCSPISGHKSVSWYQQVLGQGPQFIFQYYEKEERGRGNFPDRFSARQFPNYSSELNVNALLLGDSALYLCASSFLGGQSTDTQYFGPGTRLTVL.

This sequence joins TRBV27 and TRBJ1-2; 7 bases align to TRBD1. This CDR3 has 17 residues. V was clipped by 0 bases and J by 1 base; unmatched bases: 8. From germline, CDR1 is MNHEY and CDR2 SMNVEV (reference sequence). As DNA, the CDR3 is TGTGCCAGCAGTTTATCGCGCGTGACAGGGAATAACTATGGCTACACCTTC. As protein: CASSLSRVTGNNYGYTF.

J is TRBJ2-1 and V is TRBV7-2; the match to TRBD1 covers 8 bases. The trim removed 7 bases at V and 0 bases at J, leaving 5 bases unmatched. The length of the CDR3 is 15 residues. Germline lookup yields CDR1 SGHTA and CDR2 FQGNSA. CDR3 nucleotides: TGTGCCAGCACCTTTGGACAGGGCTCCTACAATGAGCAGTTCTTC. Translating it yields CASTFGQGSYNEQFF.

The V gene is TRBV30, the J gene TRBJ2-3, with D possibly being TRBD2 (6 bases). The germline gives CDR1 GTSNPN, CDR2 SVGIG (reference sequence). This CDR3 has 15 amino acids. Trimming stripped 2 bases from V and 2 bases from J, with 14 bases between. The CDR3 protein is CAWSRAGSATDTQYF. CDR3 DNA: TGTGCCTGGAGTAGGGCGGGGTCCGCCACAGATACGCAGTATTTT.

V is TRBV7-8 and J is TRBJ2-7; 8 bases are shared with TRBD2. Trimming removed 3 bases from V and 9 bases from J; junction bases left unmatched: 13. There are 15 residues in the CDR3. The germline V gene has CDR1 SGHVS and CDR2 FQNEAQ. The CDR3 DNA is TGTGCCAGCAGCTTGAATAGCGGGACCCTCGGAGGGCAGTACTTC. It yields the protein CASSLNSGTLGGQYF.

This rearrangement joins TRBV29-1 to TRBJ2-1; tentative D call: TRBD2 (6 bases). Trimming stripped 7 bases from V and 9 bases from J, with 16 bases between. Germline V gives CDR1 SQVTM, CDR2 ANQGSEA. The CDR3 runs to 12 residues. The CDR3 is CSGTRLGREQFF. CDR3 in DNA: TGCAGCGGAACTAGACTAGGTCGTGAGCAGTTCTTC.

The chain combines TRBV7-2 with TRBJ2-7; perhaps TRBD1 as D (7 bases). The CDR3 contains 14 residues. Trimming pared 5 bases from V and 3 bases from J, leaving 14 bases between. CDR1 and CDR2 (germline): SGHTA, FQGNSA. The CDR3 spells CASSLDRRDYEQYF. DNA for the CDR3: TGTGCCAGCAGCCTGGACAGGAGGGACTACGAGCAGTACTTC.

The chain links TRBV27 to TRBJ1-5; D gene uncertain. The CDR3 covers 15 residues. Trimming left V 5 bases short and J 7 bases short, with 18 bases between. Germline-derived CDR1 and CDR2 are MNHEY and SMNVEV (reference sequence). The CDR3 is CASSPGEGWSQPQHF. The CDR3 DNA follows: TGTGCCAGCAGTCCCGGGGAGGGATGGAGCCAGCCCCAGCATTTT.

This chain connects TRBV5-1 to TRBJ2-7; no clear D. Germline loops: CDR1 SGHRS, CDR2 YFSETQ. V was trimmed by 0 bases and J by 3 bases, leaving 13 bases between them. This CDR3 has 15 amino acids. The CDR3 here is CASSLGVGTGYEQYF. The DNA for the CDR3 is TGCGCCAGCAGCTTGGGCGTGGGCACCGGCTACGAGCAGTACTTC.

V gene TRBV7-2 combines with J gene TRBJ2-7; the D gene is possibly TRBD1 (5 bases). V was clipped by 4 bases and J by 1 base, with 8 bases between them. Looked up from germline, CDR1 is SGHTA and CDR2 is FQGNSA. This CDR3 is built from 13 residues. CDR3 coding DNA: TGTGCCAGCAGCTGGGGCCTGTCCTACGAGCAGTACTTC. Translation: CASSWGLSYEQYF.